These 32 T cell receptor beta chains came from one sample sequenced in a study of blood T cells in healthy people across ages. Together with a sample-barcoded 5' primer, a J-beta primer mix was included in a second PCR lasting about 6 to 11 cycles. MiXCR, applied by TCRdb to the 5' RACE reads, yields one record per CDR3 protein. Of around 670,000 distinct CDR3 sequences in the sample, approximately 30% are singletons; the top ten hold approximately 14%. Sequencing was performed on blood. These receptors came from a woman of 80 years or more in good health.

Of note for this clonotype: A read error is likely, as this CDR3 ends without the conserved phenylalanine or tryptophan. V gene TRBV28 combines with J gene TRBJ2-2; D call uncertain. Germline V CDR1 and CDR2: MDHEN, SYDVKM. V shed 1 base and J shed 8 bases, with 11 bases lying between them. The CDR3 sequence is 14 residues long. The CDR3 spells CASSLSGVQGELFL. CDR3 nucleotide sequence: TGTGCCAGCAGTTTATCTGGAGTCCAGGGGGAGCTGTTTTTG.

This clonotype occurred many times. This chain joins TRBV20-1 and TRBJ2-7; D gene ambiguous. This CDR3 contains 15 residues. Germline assignment: CDR1 DFQATT and CDR2 SNEGSKA (reference sequence). V was trimmed by 0 bases and J by 3 bases, leaving 15 bases between them. The CDR3 DNA sequence: TGCAGTGCTAGAGATACTATCCGACACTTCTACGAGCAGTACTTC. This gives the protein CSARDTIRHFYEQYF.

This clonotype was seen repeatedly, ten times or more. This chain joins TRBV27 and TRBJ1-4, with D unresolved. This CDR3 region has 12 residues. V lost 7 bases to trimming and J lost 7 bases, with 10 bases between them. Germline V CDR1 and CDR2: MNHEY, SMNVEV (reference sequence). The CDR3 spells CASTSGGEKLFF. The DNA for the CDR3 is TGTGCCAGCACGTCCGGTGGTGAAAAACTGTTTTTT.

The chain carries TRBV24-1 and TRBJ1-3; D ambiguous. With 2 bases removed from V and 5 bases from J, the gap between germline ends came to 15 bases. The germline gives CDR1 KGHDR, CDR2 SFDVKD. The CDR3 sequence is 16 residues long. CDR3 nucleotide sequence: TGTGCCACCAGTGATTCTGGAGGCGGTACCCGAAACACCATATATTTT. This encodes CATSDSGGGTRNTIYF.

With regard to this clonotype: Germline is not matched at one junction end, which may reflect a read error. The J gene is TRBJ2-1, the V gene TRBV7-8; D might be TRBD1 or TRBD2, each matching 6 bases. In germline, CDR1 is SGHVS, CDR2 FQNEAQ. The CDR3 extends over 14 amino acids. CDR3 residues: CTSGGHRSGGEQFF. CDR3 sequence (DNA): TGTACCAGTGGGGGGCACCGGAGTGGGGGTGAGCAGTTCTTC. Using reference TRBV7-8 and TRBJ2-1 for the parts outside the CDR3, the full variable domain is GAGVSQSPRYKVAKRGQDVALRCDPISGHVSLFWYQQALGQGPEFLTYFQNEAQLDKSGLPSDRFFAERPEGSVSTLKIQRTQQEDSAVYLCTSGGHRSGGEQFFGPGTRLTVL.

On this clonotype: A much bigger clone sits one base away, suggesting this may be a read error. The CDR3 sequence is CASSLSGGASYNEQYF. As DNA, the CDR3 is TGTGCCAGCAGCCTTAGCGGGGGGGCCTCCTACAATGAGCAGTACTTC. The genes are TRBV7-9 and TRBJ2-1; 11 bases align to TRBD2. The DNA end lines up better with TRBJ2-7; the J call may be wrong. The CDR3 sequence is 16 residues long. Looked up from germline, CDR1 is SEHNR and CDR2 is FQNEAQ (reference sequence).

The gene calls are TRBV6-1 and TRBJ1-1; D is perhaps TRBD1 (5 bases). V was cut by 6 bases and J by 5 bases, with 13 bases left in between. This CDR3 comprises 13 residues. Germline V gives CDR1 MNHNS, CDR2 SASEGT. The CDR3 nucleotides are TGTGCCAGCAGGGGGGGAGGGTTAACTGAAGCTTTCTTT. Translation: CASRGGGLTEAFF.

V is TRBV6-5 and J is TRBJ1-2, with 7 nucleotides matching TRBD1. The CDR3 runs to 13 residues. V lost 8 bases, J lost 7 bases, and 10 bases stayed unmatched. The germline CDR1 and CDR2 sequences are MNHEY and SVGAGI. CDR3 region: CASGRGGVSGYTF. In nucleotides, the CDR3 is TGTGCCAGCGGCCGAGGGGGCGTTTCTGGCTACACCTTC.

The table lists this clonotype with a count of one. This may come from a read error, since a much larger clone is one base off. The rearrangement joins TRBV7-9 to TRBJ1-4; perhaps TRBD1 as D (5 bases). The germline V gene encodes CDR1 SEHNR and CDR2 FQNEAQ (reference sequence). The CDR3 consists of 13 residues. The germline V and J ends were trimmed by 5 bases and 13 bases, with 17 bases remaining between them. CDR3 residues: CASSRGRGEILFF. In nucleotides, the CDR3 is TGTGCCAGCAGCCGGGGACGGGGAGAGATACTGTTTTTT.

The sample holds many counts of this clonotype. The chain recombines TRBV3-1 with TRBJ2-2; TRBD1 is a possible D gene (5 bases). Trimming removed 4 bases from V and 5 bases from J, with 11 bases in between. The CDR3 consists of 14 residues. Germline CDR1 reads LGHDT; CDR2 reads YNNKEL (reference sequence). CDR3 in amino acids: CASSPTAGTGELFF. CDR3 DNA: TGTGCCAGCAGCCCCACCGCAGGGACCGGGGAGCTGTTTTTT.

This clonotype was detected many times. The V and J genes are TRBV24-1 and TRBJ2-2; tentative D call: TRBD1 (5 bases). Per germline, CDR1 KGHDR and CDR2 SFDVKD. This CDR3 spans 14 amino acids. The V end lost 3 bases, the J end lost 9 bases, and 13 bases lay between the germline ends. The CDR3 here is CATSDPQGARELFF. The CDR3 region has the DNA TGTGCCACCAGTGATCCCCAGGGTGCCAGGGAGCTGTTTTTT.

Many counts were recorded for this clonotype. CDR3: CATSDRSLGDTQYF. The CDR3 DNA is TGTGCCACCAGTGACAGATCCCTCGGGGATACGCAGTATTTT. The chain joins TRBV24-1 to TRBJ2-3; no clear D. V dropped 4 bases and J dropped 6 bases, with 13 bases sitting between them. The CDR3 contains 14 residues. Germline V lookup: CDR1 KGHDR, CDR2 SFDVKD.

This chain links TRBV7-3 with TRBJ2-2; TRBD1 matches 8 bases. Germline V gene data show CDR1 as SGHTA and CDR2 as FQGTGA. Losses at the gene ends were 2 bases for V and 4 bases for J; bases not matched to a gene: 3. This CDR3 region has 15 residues. The CDR3 protein is CASSLQGAATGELFF. Here the CDR3 DNA reads TGTGCCAGCAGCTTACAGGGGGCCGCCACCGGGGAGCTGTTTTTT.

About this clonotype: One end of the junction varies from germline; a read error may be responsible. V usage is TRBV7-7 and J usage is TRBJ2-2, with 7 nucleotides matching TRBD1. The CDR3 totals 16 residues. Germline values: CDR1 SSHAT, CDR2 FNYEAQ (reference sequence). CDR3 region: CASSLEGARNTGERFF. In DNA, the CDR3 is TGTGCTAGCAGCTTAGAGGGGGCGCGGAACACCGGGGAGCGGTTTTTT.

The chain employs TRBV4-2 and TRBJ2-1, with 10 bases matching TRBD1. The CDR3 sequence is 17 residues long. Trimming cost V 0 bases and J 4 bases; bases outside gene matches: 6. CDR1 and CDR2 from the germline V gene are LGHNA and YNFKEQ. The CDR3 nucleotides are TGTGCCAGCAGCCAAGATCAGAGGGACAGGGGTTACAATGAGCAGTTCTTC. The encoded protein is CASSQDQRDRGYNEQFF.

This clonotype was counted ten times or more. The chain carries TRBV7-2 and TRBJ1-1; 7 bases fit TRBD1. The junction had 3 bases not matched to a gene; V was cut back by 8 bases and J by 0 bases. The CDR3 runs 13 residues. Per the germline V gene, CDR1 is SGHTA and CDR2 is FQGNSA. Written as DNA, the CDR3 is TGTGCCAGCTCGGACAGGCTGAACACTGAAGCTTTCTTT. Its translation: CASSDRLNTEAFF.

This clonotype was counted many times. The chain joins TRBV11-2 to TRBJ2-5, with D possibly TRBD2 on 6 matching bases. Germline V gene lookup returns CDR1 SGHAT and CDR2 FQNNGV. V lost 1 base to trimming and J lost 5 bases, with 14 bases between them. This CDR3 is built from 15 residues. The CDR3 bases are TGTGCCAGCAGCTTAGTCCCTCCCGGGGGTGAGACCCAGTACTTC. Protein: CASSLVPPGGETQYF.

The V gene is TRBV12-3 or TRBV12-4, the J gene TRBJ1-1; D is uncertain. Trimming cost V 2 bases and J 2 bases, with 9 bases left between them. CDR3 size: 14 residues. The CDR3, as DNA: TGTGCCAGCAGTTTAAGGGTGATAAACACTGAAGCTTTCTTT. It translates to CASSLRVINTEAFF.

This clonotype occurred many times. A much larger clone lies one base from this, so it may be a read error. The gene calls are TRBV7-2 and TRBJ2-1; perhaps TRBD2 as D (6 bases). The J call may be in error: the DNA end matches TRBJ2-7 better. Germline loops: CDR1 SGHTA, CDR2 FQGNSA. The CDR3 runs to 15 residues. CDR3 sequence: CASSLAGSGYNEQYF. Here the CDR3 DNA reads TGTGCCAGCAGCTTAGCAGGTAGCGGCTACAATGAGCAGTACTTC.

The chain recombines TRBV6-5 with TRBJ2-7, with D perhaps TRBD2 (6 bases). Trimming shortened V by 0 bases and J by 2 bases, and 14 bases separated the two germline ends. CDR1 is MNHEY and CDR2 is SVGAGI in the germline V gene. The CDR3 spans 16 residues. The CDR3 bases are TGTGCCAGCAGTTACTCCCCCGGGACTGGGACCTACGAGCAGTACTTC. It is translated as CASSYSPGTGTYEQYF.

This chain connects TRBV2 to TRBJ2-5; D is uncertain. With the DNA end fitting TRBJ2-7 better, the J assignment may be wrong. This CDR3 has 13 amino acids. The V gene's germline CDR1 is SNHLY and CDR2 FYNNEI. CDR3 in amino acids: CASSEARAIEQYF. CDR3 bases: TGTGCCAGCAGTGAAGCCAGAGCCATCGAGCAGTACTTC.

J is TRBJ1-4 and V is TRBV4-2, with D perhaps TRBD1 (6 bases). V was clipped by 0 bases and J by 5 bases, with 13 bases between them. The CDR3 runs to 16 residues. Germline V gene sequence: CDR1 LGHNA, CDR2 YNFKEQ. The CDR3 here is CASSQDRRGVNEKLFF. The CDR3 DNA reads as TGTGCCAGCAGCCAAGATCGGAGGGGGGTGAATGAAAAACTGTTTTTT.

This chain connects TRBV6-5 to TRBJ1-2; 7 bases are a match to TRBD1. There are 14 residues in the CDR3. With 6 bases clipped from V and 4 bases from J, the junction kept 8 bases outside the gene matches. The germline CDR1 and CDR2 sequences are MNHEY and SVGAGI. The CDR3: CASRGAGGGYGYTF. As DNA, the CDR3 is TGTGCCAGCAGAGGCGCAGGGGGTGGCTATGGCTACACCTTC.

As to this clonotype: A much more abundant neighbour one base away suggests this may be a read error. The chain has TRBV20-1 and TRBJ2-3; 11 bases match TRBD1. This CDR3 is built from 15 residues. Germline values: CDR1 DFQATT, CDR2 SNEGSKA (reference sequence). The CDR3 loop is CSADPEGTGGNTHYF. In nucleotides, the CDR3 is TGCAGTGCTGACCCCGAAGGGACAGGGGGAAATACGCACTATTTT.

This clonotype was observed a few times. The chain combines TRBV11-2 with TRBJ2-5, with 9 bases fitting TRBD2. Germline V gene data show CDR1 as SGHAT and CDR2 as FQNNGV. V was clipped by 3 bases and J by 4 bases; unmatched bases: 9. The CDR3 runs to 16 residues. The CDR3 reads CASSFGASGGPETQYF. In DNA, the CDR3 is TGTGCCAGCAGCTTCGGGGCGAGCGGGGGGCCAGAGACCCAGTACTTC.

The chain joins TRBV7-9 to TRBJ1-2, with 7 bases that match TRBD1. The CDR3 is 14 residues long. With 3 bases clipped from V and 7 bases from J, the junction kept 8 bases outside the gene matches. Germline V gives CDR1 SEHNR, CDR2 FQNEAQ (reference sequence). CDR3 amino acids: CASSFRDSRSGYTF. The CDR3 coding sequence is TGTGCCAGCAGCTTCCGGGACAGCCGAAGTGGCTACACCTTC.

Written as DNA, the CDR3 is TGTGCCAGCAGCCAAGAAGATCAAGAGACCCAGTACTTC. It encodes CASSQEDQETQYF. V is TRBV6-5 and J is TRBJ2-5; no firm D call. This CDR3 contains 13 residues. Germline lookup yields CDR1 MNHEY and CDR2 SVGAGI. V was pared by 6 bases and J by 2 bases, with 10 bases between.

In this sample, this clonotype turned up many times. The CDR3 sequence is CASTSQGARTDTQYF. The CDR3 DNA follows: TGTGCCAGCACCTCACAGGGGGCGCGCACAGATACGCAGTATTTT. V usage is TRBV6-6 and J usage is TRBJ2-3, with 9 positions matching TRBD1. Germline V gives CDR1 MNHNY, CDR2 SVGAGI (reference sequence). The CDR3 runs to 15 residues. The ends lost 7 bases at V and 1 base at J; junction bases unmatched: 6.

This rearrangement joins TRBV20-1 to TRBJ1-1; TRBD1 is a possible D gene (5 bases). Trimming left V 8 bases short and J 3 bases short, with 16 bases between. This CDR3 comprises 13 residues. Germline V CDR1 and CDR2: DFQATT, SNEGSKA (reference sequence). CDR3 region: CSTRSGRDTEAFF. In DNA, the CDR3 is TGCAGTACGCGATCGGGGCGGGACACTGAAGCTTTCTTT.

Turning to this clonotype: It may be a read error: a sequence one base away is much more abundant. This chain links TRBV4-1 with TRBJ2-3, with a possible D match to TRBD2 (6 bases). Germline CDR1 MGHRA, CDR2 YSYEKL. This CDR3 region has 15 residues. Written as DNA, the CDR3 is TGCGCCTGCAGCCAAGATCGGGGGAGCACAGATACGCAGTATTTT. This encodes CACSQDRGSTDTQYF.

The chain has TRBV5-1 and TRBJ2-3, with D perhaps TRBD1 (7 bases). Per the germline V gene, CDR1 is SGHRS and CDR2 is YFSETQ. This CDR3 region has 16 residues. V lost 0 bases to trimming and J lost 4 bases, with 15 bases between them. CDR3 loop: CASSLAGQGGPDTQYF. As DNA, the CDR3 is TGCGCCAGCAGCTTGGCCGGGCAGGGGGGTCCAGATACGCAGTATTTT.

This clonotype appeared many times. The V gene is TRBV5-1, the J gene TRBJ2-7; 10 bases align to TRBD1. The CDR3 loop spans 16 amino acids. Germline V CDR1 and CDR2: SGHRS, YFSETQ. J lost 5 bases, V lost 5 bases, and 13 bases had no gene match. CDR3 amino acids: CASRGGYRQGAHEQYF. Written as DNA, the CDR3 is TGCGCCAGCAGGGGGGGGTACAGACAGGGGGCCCACGAGCAGTACTTC.